This note documents a single T cell receptor beta chain sequence. These data belong to a study of CD8+ T cells in alopecia areata. The ends were cut back, 4 bases at V and 2 bases at J, with 12 bases in the middle. The CDR3 loop spans 15 amino acids. Looked up from germline, CDR1 is MGHRA and CDR2 is YSYEKL. Treatment: oral pan-JAK inhibitor, 5-10 mg twice daily. Punch biopsies of lesional scalp, plus peripheral blood, were taken from alopecia areata patients. Sequencing templates came from extracted RNA that was reverse transcribed into cDNA. The repertoire was sequenced with immunoSEQ multiplex PCR; TCRdb's copy has only in-frame clones and lacks some. The repertoire includes roughly 230,000 clones, 40% to 55% of them detected once, and roughly 2.6% sits in the top ten.

The J gene is TRBJ2-1, the V gene TRBV4-1, with D uncertain. This material consisted of CD4+ T cells sorted from blood, taken between weeks 36 and 40, from a patient treated with tofacitinib. The origin of this receptor is a human donor with alopecia areata. CDR3 sequence (DNA): TGCGCCAGCAGCCGAGGATGGCTGCCCTACAATGAGCAGTTCTTC. Its protein product is CASSRGWLPYNEQFF.